The present T cell receptor beta chain was sequenced within a study of cytomegalovirus exposure and HLA in healthy donors. CDR3 length: 16 residues. Deletions cut 2 bases from V and 4 bases from J, with 17 bases between. From germline, CDR1 is MGHRA and CDR2 YSYEKL. This clone showed up just a few times. Antigen unknown. Whole-study findings and limits: Presence/absence analyses supposed approximately even sequencing depth among donors. A later analysis associated 15,000 or so TCR beta sequences with HLA alleles at a 0.05 false discovery rate. A few of the chains that were CMV-associated were confirmed in vitro to be specific for CMV antigens. Accounts indicate the classifier identified cytomegalovirus status with strong specificity and sensitivity.

In the PCR, 60 Vbeta and 13 Jbeta primers were used. TCRdb's copy holds only in-frame clones and misses some; the assay was immunoSEQ multiplex PCR. The profile shows 100,000 to 150,000 clones, more than 75% of them singletons. The gene calls are TRBV4-1 and TRBJ2-5, with D possibly TRBD2 on 6 matching bases. This clonotype was sampled from a man aged 25-40 years in good health and CMV-seropositive. Sequencing was carried out using PBMCs. The CDR3 coding sequence is TGCGCCAGCAGCCAACGGGGTGCGGGAATGGGAGAGACCCAGTACTTC. This encodes CASSQRGAGMGETQYF.